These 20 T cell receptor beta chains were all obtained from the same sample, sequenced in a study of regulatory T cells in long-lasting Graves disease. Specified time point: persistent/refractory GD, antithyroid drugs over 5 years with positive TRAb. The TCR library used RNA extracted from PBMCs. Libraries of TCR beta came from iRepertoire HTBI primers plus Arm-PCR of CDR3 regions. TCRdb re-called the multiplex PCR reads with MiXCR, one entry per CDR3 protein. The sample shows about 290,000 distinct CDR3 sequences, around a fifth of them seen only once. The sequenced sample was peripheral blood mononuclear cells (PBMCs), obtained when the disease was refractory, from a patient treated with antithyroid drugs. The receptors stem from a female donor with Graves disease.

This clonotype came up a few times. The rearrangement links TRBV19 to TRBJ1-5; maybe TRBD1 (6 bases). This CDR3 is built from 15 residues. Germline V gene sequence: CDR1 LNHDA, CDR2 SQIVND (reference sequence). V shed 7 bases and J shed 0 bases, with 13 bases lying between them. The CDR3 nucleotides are TGTGCCAGTACCCGGGGGGGCGATAGCAATCAGCCCCAGCATTTT. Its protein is CASTRGGDSNQPQHF.

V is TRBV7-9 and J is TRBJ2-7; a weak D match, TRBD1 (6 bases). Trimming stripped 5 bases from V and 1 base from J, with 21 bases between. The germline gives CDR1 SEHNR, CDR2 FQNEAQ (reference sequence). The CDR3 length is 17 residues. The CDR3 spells CASSPQTHRDGSYEQYF. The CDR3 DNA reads TGTGCCAGCAGCCCGCAGACCCACAGGGACGGGTCCTACGAGCAGTACTTC.

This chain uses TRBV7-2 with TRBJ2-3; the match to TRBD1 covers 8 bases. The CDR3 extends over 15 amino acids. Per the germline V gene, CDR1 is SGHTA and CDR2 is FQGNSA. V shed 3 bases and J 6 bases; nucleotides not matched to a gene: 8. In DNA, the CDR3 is TGTGCCAGCAGCTTTAGACAGGGGAGTCTTGATACGCAGTATTTT. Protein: CASSFRQGSLDTQYF.

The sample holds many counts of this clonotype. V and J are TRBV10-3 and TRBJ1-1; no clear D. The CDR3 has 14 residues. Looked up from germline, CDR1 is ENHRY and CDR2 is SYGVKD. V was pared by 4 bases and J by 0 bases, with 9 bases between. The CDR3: CAISGASMNTEAFF. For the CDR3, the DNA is TGTGCCATCAGTGGGGCGTCGATGAACACTGAAGCTTTCTTT.

The CDR3 DNA follows: TGTGCCAGCAGCTTATCCGGGCTAGCGGGGAATGAGCAGTTCTTC. Translating gives CASSLSGLAGNEQFF. J is TRBJ2-1 and V is TRBV7-9, with 9 bases aligning to TRBD2. This CDR3 spans 15 amino acids. Germline CDR1 SEHNR, CDR2 FQNEAQ (reference sequence). After removal of 2 bases from V and 7 bases from J, the junction contained 6 bases not matched to a gene.

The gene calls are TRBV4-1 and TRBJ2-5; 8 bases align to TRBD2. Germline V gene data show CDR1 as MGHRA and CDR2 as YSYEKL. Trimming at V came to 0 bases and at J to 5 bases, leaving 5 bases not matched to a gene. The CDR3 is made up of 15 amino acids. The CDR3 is CASSQDGLAGETQYF. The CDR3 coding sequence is TGCGCCAGCAGCCAAGATGGACTAGCTGGGGAGACCCAGTACTTC.

CDR3: CASSFRGRREDTQYF. The CDR3 region has the DNA TGTGCCAGCAGCTTCAGAGGGAGGAGAGAAGATACGCAGTATTTT. V and J are TRBV7-9 and TRBJ2-3, with D possibly being TRBD2 (6 bases). Between the trimmed V and J ends, which lost 3 bases and 5 bases, there was a span of 15 bases. The CDR3 consists of 15 residues. Per germline, CDR1 SEHNR and CDR2 FQNEAQ (reference sequence). The complete variable domain, with remaining parts taken from reference TRBV7-9 and TRBJ2-3, reads DTGVSQNPRHKITKRGQNVTFRCDPISEHNRLYWYRQTLGQGPEFLTYFQNEAQLEKSRLLSDRFSAERPKGSFSTLEIQRTEQGDSAMYLCASSFRGRREDTQYFGPGTRLTVL.

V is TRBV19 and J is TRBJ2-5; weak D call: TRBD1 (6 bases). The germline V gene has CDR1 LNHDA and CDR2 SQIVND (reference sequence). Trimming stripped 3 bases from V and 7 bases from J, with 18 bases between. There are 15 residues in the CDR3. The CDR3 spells CASSMEDSALGTQYF. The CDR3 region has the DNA TGTGCCAGTAGTATGGAGGACAGCGCCTTGGGGACCCAGTACTTC.

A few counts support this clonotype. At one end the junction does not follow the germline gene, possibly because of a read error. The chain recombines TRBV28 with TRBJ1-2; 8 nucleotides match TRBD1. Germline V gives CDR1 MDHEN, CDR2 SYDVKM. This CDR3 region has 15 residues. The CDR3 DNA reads TGTACCAGCAGTGCCTTCCAGGGGGCCCACTATGGCTACACCTTC. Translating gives CTSSAFQGAHYGYTF.

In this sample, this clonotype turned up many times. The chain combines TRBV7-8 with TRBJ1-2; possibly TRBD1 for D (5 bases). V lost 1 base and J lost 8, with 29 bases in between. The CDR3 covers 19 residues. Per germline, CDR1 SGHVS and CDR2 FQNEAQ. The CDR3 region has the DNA TGTGCCAGCAGCTTAGACCCCATGGCCGAGCCAGGGCCGAGAGAGGGCTACACCTTC. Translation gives CASSLDPMAEPGPREGYTF.

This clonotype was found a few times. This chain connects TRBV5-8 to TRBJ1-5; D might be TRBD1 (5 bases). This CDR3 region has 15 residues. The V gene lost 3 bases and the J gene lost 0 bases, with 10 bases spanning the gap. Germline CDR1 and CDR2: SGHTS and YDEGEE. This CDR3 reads CASSWGTDSNQPQHF. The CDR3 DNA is TGTGCCAGCAGCTGGGGGACCGATAGCAATCAGCCCCAGCATTTT.

CDR3 coding DNA: TGTGCCAGCAGTTTTGTGGGACACCGCAATCAGCCCCAGCATTTT. Its protein is CASSFVGHRNQPQHF. The rearrangement joins TRBV28 to TRBJ1-5; D may be TRBD1 (6 bases). V was shortened by 3 bases and J by 2 bases, with 11 bases between the two germline ends. Germline CDR1 is MDHEN and CDR2 is SYDVKM. This CDR3 has 15 residues.

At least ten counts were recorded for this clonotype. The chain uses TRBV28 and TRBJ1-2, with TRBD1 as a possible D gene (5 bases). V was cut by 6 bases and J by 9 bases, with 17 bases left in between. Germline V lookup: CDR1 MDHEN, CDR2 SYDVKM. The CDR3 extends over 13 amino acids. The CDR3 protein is CASSPGAGWSYTF. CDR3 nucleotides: TGTGCCAGCAGCCCCGGGGCCGGTTGGAGCTACACCTTC.

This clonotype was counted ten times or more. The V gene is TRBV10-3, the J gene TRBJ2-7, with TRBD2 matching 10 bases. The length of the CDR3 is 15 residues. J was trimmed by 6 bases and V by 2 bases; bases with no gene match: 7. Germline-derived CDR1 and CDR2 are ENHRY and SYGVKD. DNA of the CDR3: TGTGCCATCAGTGAGGCTCTAGCGGGAGATGGCGAGCAGTACTTC. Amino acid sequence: CAISEALAGDGEQYF.

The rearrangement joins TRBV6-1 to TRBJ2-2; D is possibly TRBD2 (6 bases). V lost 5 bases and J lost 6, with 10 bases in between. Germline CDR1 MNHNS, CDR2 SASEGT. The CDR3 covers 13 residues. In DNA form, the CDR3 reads TGTGCCAGCAGTCGACGGGAGCCCGGGGAGCTGTTTTTT. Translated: CASSRREPGELFF.

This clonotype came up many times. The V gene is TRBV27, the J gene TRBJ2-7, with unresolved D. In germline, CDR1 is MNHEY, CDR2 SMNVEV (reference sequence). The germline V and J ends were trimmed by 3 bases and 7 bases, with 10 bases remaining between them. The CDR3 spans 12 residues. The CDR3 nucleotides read TGTGCCAGCAGTTTGAGTGGATCGGAGCAGTACTTC. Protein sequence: CASSLSGSEQYF.

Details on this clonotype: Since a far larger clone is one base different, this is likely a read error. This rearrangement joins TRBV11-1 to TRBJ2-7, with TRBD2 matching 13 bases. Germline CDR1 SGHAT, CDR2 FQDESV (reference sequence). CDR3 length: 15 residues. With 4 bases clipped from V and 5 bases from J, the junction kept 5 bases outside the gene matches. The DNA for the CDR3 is TGTGCCAGCAGCTCGGGACTAGCGGGATTCGACGAGCAGTACTTC. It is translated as CASSSGLAGFDEQYF.

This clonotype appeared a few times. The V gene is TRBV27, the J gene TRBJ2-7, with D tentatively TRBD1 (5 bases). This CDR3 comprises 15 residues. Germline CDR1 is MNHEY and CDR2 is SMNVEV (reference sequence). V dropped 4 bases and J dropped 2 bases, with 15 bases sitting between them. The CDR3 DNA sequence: TGTGCCAGCAGTTCCCCCGCCAGGGCCACCTACGAGCAGTACTTC. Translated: CASSSPARATYEQYF.

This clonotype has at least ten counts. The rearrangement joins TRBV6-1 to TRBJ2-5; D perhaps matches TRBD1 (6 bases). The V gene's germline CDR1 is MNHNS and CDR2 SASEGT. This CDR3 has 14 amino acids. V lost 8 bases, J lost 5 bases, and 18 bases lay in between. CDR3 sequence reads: CASQGKSEMETQYF. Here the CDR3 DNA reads TGTGCCAGCCAGGGGAAGTCGGAGATGGAGACCCAGTACTTC.

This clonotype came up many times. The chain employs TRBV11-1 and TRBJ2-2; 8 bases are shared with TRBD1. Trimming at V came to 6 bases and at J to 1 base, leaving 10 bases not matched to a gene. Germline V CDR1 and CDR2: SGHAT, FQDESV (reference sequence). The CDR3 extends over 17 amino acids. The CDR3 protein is CASSHPPGQENTGELFF. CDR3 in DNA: TGTGCCAGCAGTCACCCCCCGGGACAGGAGAACACCGGGGAGCTGTTTTTT.